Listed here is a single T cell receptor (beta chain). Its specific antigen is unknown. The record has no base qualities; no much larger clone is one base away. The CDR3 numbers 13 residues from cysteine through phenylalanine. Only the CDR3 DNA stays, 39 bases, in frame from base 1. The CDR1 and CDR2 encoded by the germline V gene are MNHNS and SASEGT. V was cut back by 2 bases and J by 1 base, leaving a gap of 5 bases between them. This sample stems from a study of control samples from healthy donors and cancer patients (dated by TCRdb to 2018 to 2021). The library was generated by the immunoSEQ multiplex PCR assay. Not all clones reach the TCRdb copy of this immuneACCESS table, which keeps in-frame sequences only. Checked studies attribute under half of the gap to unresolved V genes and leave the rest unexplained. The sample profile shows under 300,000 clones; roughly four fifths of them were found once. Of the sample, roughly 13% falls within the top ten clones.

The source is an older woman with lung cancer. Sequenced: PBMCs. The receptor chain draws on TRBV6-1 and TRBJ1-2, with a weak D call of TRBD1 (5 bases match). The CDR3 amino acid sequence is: CASSEQGNYGYTF. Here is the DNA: TGTGCCAGCAGTGAACAGGGTAACTATGGCTACACCTTC.